This T cell receptor (beta chain) derives from a study of chemoradiotherapy in HPV16-positive cancers. TCRdb keeps only in-frame clones here, not all; method: immunoSEQ multiplex PCR. The table records about 3,400 clones, 85% to 95% of them present only once. This CDR3 comprises 14 residues. The J segment lost 6 bases and the V segment lost 5 bases, leaving 10 bases of the junction unmatched. Germline loops: CDR1 SGHNT, CDR2 YYREEE (reference sequence). Repertoires were sampled repeatedly during chemoradiotherapy. The chain employs TRBV5-4 and TRBJ2-7; 8 positions agree with TRBD1. This clonotype was sampled from a human donor with HPV-associated anogenital cancer. Sequencing used blood, obtained from a patient who underwent chemoradiotherapy. The CDR3 nucleotides are TGTGCCAGCAGTACAGACAGGGGTCCCTCCGAGCAGTACTTC. Translation: CASSTDRGPSEQYF.